This TCR beta chain was identified in a study of blood T cell repertoires in COVID-19 (dated by TCRdb to 2020 to 2022). Study-wide context: Collaborator samples came from the United States, Italy and Spain and covered acute and convalescent phases of COVID-19. The prospective study material was composed of cDNA or gDNA derived from T cells, B-cell-depleted T cells, or PBMCs. The dataset comprised deeply sampled blood TCRbeta repertoires from subjects exposed to, actively infected with, or recovered from COVID-19. The repertoires were made available in a free public database intended to serve as a resource for research on the immune response to SARS-CoV-2. The samples were drawn from the first 160 participants of the ongoing ImmuneRACE study and from 950 to 1,500 subjects provided by 6 global collaborators. The sample metadata nearly always contained a de-identified subject ID, COVID-19 status, age in years and sex. Where HLA class I and class II types were available, the types were taken from metadata supplied by the sample provider, not from assay-based typing. Broader findings and caveats from the paper: The quantity of clinical and demographic metadata differed by source and by participant and was supplied without curation.

As for this clone: Its antigen remains undetermined. No quality values exist for individual bases; no much larger clone is one base distant.

TCRbeta CDR3 regions were amplified from genomic DNA by means of the immunoSEQ Assay, a bias-controlled multiplex PCR. The source study handled its data this way. Within the assay, amplification of reference gene primers was used to estimate how many nucleated cells each sample contained. To quantify the absolute abundance of each unique TCRbeta CDR3 rearrangement, sequence reads were collapsed and filtered. For each sample, productive Simpson clonality was calculated by taking the square root of Simpson's diversity index across productive rearrangements. TCRdb stores this immuneACCESS table with in-frame sequences only. Part of the clones is absent; in the studies checked, under half of the shortfall reflects unresolved V genes, and no reason is known for the rest. V, J and clone size derive from that table, while D and trimming were established from the DNA sequence. The sample table contains about 100,000 clones; only one count was recorded for approximately 90% of them. Together, the top ten hold about 1% of the sample.

The collaborating institutions used their own protocols to collect whole blood in K2EDTA tubes. For TCRbeta analysis, collaborators shipped samples in one of three forms: frozen whole blood, isolated PBMCs, or DNA extracted from either of those sample types. The CDR3 covers 17 residues, taking in both the cysteine and the phenylalanine. Kept here is only the CDR3 DNA, which spans 51 bases and is read in frame from base 1. V and J are trimmed by 3 bases and 2 bases, and the gene matches miss 6 bases of the junction. The CDR1 and CDR2 encoded by the germline V gene are KGHDR and SFDVKD. The sequencing sample was made of peripheral blood. This receptor chain uses TRBV24-1 and TRBJ2-1, with TRBD2 identical over 10 junction bases. This TCR was recovered from a man aged 60 to 69 with acute or convalescent COVID-19. The DNA sequence is TGTGCCACCAGTGATCCTAGCGGGAGCGATACCTACAATGAGCAGTTCTTC. Its protein is CATSDPSGSDTYNEQFF.